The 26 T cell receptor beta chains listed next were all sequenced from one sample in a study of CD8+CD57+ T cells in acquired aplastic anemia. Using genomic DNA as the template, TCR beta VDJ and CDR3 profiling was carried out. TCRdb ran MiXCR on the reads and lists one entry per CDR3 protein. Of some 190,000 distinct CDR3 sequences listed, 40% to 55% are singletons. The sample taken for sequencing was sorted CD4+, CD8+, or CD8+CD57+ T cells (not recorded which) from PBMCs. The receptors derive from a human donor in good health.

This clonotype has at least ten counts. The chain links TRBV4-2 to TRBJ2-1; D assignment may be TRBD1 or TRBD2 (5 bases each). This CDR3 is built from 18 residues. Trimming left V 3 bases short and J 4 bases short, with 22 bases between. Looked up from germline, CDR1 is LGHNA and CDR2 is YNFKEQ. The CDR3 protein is CASSHKAHGDAGYNEQFF. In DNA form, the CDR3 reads TGTGCCAGCAGCCACAAGGCCCATGGGGACGCGGGTTACAATGAGCAGTTCTTC.

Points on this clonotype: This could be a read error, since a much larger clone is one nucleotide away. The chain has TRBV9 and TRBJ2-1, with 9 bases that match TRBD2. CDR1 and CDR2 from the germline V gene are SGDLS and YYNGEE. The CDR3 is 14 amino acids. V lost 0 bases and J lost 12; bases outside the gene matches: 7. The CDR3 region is CASSVETSGQGQFF. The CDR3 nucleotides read TGTGCCAGCAGCGTAGAGACTAGCGGTCAGGGGCAGTTCTTC. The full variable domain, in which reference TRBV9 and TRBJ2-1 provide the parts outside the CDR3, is DSGVTQTPKHLITATGQRVTLRCSPRSGDLSVYWYQQSLDQGLQFLIQYYNGEERAKGNILERFSAQQFPDLHSELNLSSLELGDSALYFCASSVETSGQGQFFGPGTRLTVL.

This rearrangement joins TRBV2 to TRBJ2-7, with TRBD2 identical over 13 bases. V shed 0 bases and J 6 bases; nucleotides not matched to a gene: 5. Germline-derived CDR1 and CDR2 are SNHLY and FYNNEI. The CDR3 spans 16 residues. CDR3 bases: TGTGCCAGCAGTGAAGCGAGACTAGCGGGAGGAGGCGAGCAGTACTTC. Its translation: CASSEARLAGGGEQYF.

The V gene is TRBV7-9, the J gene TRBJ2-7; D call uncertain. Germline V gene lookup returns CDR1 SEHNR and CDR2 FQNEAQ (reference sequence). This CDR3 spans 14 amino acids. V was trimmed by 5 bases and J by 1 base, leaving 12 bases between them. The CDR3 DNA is TGTGCCAGCAGCCGAGGATTAAAGTCCTACGAGCAGTACTTC. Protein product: CASSRGLKSYEQYF.

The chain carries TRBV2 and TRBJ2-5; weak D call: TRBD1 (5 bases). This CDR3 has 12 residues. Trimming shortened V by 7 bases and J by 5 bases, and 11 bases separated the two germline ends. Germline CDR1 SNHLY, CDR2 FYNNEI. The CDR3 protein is CASKGRVETQYF. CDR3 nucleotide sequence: TGTGCCAGCAAAGGCAGGGTTGAGACCCAGTACTTC.

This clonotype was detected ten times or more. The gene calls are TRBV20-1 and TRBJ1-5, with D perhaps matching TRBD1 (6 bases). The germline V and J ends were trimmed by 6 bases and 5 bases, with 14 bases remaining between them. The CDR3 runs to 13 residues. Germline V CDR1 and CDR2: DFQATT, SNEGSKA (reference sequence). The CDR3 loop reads CSAHDRIDQPQHF. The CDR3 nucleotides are TGCAGTGCCCACGACAGGATAGATCAGCCCCAGCATTTT.

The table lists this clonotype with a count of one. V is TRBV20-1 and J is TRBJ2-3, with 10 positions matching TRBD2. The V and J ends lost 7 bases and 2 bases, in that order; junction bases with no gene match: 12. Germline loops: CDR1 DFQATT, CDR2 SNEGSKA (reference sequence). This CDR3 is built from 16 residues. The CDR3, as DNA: TGCAGTGGGGGGCTCCCTACTAGCGGGGTCACAGATACGCAGTATTTT. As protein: CSGGLPTSGVTDTQYF.

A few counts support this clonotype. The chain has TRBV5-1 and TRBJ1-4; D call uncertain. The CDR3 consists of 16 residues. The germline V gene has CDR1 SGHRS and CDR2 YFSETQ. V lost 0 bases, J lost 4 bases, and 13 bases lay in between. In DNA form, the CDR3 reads TGCGCCAGCAGCTTGGTCCCGGGAGGGAATAATGAAAAACTGTTTTTT. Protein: CASSLVPGGNNEKLFF. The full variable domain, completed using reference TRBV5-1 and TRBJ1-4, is KAGVTQTPRYLIKTRGQQVTLSCSPISGHRSVSWYQQTPGQGLQFLFEYFSETQRNKGNFPGRFSGRQFSNSRSEMNVSTLELGDSALYLCASSLVPGGNNEKLFFGSGTQLSVL.

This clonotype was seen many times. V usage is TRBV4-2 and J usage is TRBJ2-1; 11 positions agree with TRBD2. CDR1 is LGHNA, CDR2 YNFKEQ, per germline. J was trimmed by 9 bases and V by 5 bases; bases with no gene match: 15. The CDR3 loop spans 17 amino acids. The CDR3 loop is CASSDGVAGGQGGEQFF. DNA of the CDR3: TGTGCCAGCAGCGACGGAGTAGCGGGGGGGCAAGGTGGTGAGCAGTTCTTC.

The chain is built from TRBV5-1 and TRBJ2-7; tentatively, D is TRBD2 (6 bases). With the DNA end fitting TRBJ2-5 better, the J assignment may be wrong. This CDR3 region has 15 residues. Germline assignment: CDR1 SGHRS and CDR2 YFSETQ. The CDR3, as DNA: TGCGCCAGCAGCAACCGGGACTTCCCACAAGAGACCCAGTACTTC. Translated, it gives CASSNRDFPQETQYF.

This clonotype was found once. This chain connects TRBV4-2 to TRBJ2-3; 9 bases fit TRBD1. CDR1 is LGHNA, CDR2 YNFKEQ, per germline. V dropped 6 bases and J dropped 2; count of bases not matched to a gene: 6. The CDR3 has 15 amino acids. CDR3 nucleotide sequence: TGTGCCAGCAGTCACCGGGACAGGGTCACAGATACGCAGTATTTT. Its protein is CASSHRDRVTDTQYF.

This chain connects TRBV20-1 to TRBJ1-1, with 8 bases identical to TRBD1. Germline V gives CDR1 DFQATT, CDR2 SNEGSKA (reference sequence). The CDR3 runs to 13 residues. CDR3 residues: CSAPGQGDTEAFF. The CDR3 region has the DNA TGCAGCGCACCTGGACAGGGAGACACTGAAGCTTTCTTT.

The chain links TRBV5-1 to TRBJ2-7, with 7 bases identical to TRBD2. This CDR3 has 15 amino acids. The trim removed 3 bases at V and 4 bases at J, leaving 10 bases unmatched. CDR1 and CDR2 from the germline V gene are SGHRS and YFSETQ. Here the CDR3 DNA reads TGCGCCAGCAGCTGGGGCGGGAGCATGAGGTACGAGCAGTACTTC. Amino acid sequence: CASSWGGSMRYEQYF.

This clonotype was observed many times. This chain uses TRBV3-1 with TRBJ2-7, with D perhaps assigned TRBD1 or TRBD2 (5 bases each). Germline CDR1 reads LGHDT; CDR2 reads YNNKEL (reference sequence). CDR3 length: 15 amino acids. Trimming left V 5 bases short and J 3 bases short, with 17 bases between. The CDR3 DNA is TGTGCCAGCAGCTCACCGGGAAGGGGAAACTACGAGCAGTACTTC. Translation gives CASSSPGRGNYEQYF.

The CDR3 spells CASSALRGLFF. In nucleotides, the CDR3 is TGTGCCAGCAGTGCATTAAGAGGACTGTTTTTT. The chain recombines TRBV2 with TRBJ1-4; the D is unclear. CDR3 length: 11 residues. The germline V and J ends were trimmed by 4 bases and 13 bases, with 10 bases remaining between them. Germline V CDR1 and CDR2: SNHLY, FYNNEI.

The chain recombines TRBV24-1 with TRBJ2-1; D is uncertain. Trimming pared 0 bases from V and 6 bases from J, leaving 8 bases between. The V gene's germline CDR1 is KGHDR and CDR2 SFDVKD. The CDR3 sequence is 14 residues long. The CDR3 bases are TGTGCCACCAGTGATTTGCAAGCGAGCAATGAGCAGTTCTTC. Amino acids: CATSDLQASNEQFF.

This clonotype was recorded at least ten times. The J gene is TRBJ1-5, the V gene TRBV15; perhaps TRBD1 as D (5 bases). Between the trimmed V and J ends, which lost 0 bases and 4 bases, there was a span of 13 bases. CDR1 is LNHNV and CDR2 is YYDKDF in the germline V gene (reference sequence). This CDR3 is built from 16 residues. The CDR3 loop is CATSRDHGATNQPQHF. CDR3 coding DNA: TGTGCCACCAGCAGAGATCACGGGGCGACTAATCAGCCCCAGCATTTT.

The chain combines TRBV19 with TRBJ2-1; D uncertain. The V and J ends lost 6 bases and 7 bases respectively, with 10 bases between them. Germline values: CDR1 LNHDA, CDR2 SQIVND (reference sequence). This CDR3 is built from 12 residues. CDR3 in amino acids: CASRGPMNEQFF. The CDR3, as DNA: TGTGCCAGTAGAGGCCCAATGAATGAGCAGTTCTTC.

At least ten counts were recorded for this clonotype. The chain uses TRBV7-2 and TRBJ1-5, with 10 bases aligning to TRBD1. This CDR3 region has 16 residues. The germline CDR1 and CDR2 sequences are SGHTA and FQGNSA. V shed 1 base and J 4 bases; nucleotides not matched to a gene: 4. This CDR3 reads CASSLGRTGGNQPQHF. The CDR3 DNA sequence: TGTGCCAGCAGCTTAGGGCGGACAGGGGGTAATCAGCCCCAGCATTTT.

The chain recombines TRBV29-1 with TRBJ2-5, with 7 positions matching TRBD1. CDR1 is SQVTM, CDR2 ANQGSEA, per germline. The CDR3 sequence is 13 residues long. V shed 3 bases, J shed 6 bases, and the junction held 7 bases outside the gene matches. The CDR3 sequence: CSVDDRAGKTQYF. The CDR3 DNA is TGCAGCGTTGACGACAGGGCTGGGAAGACCCAGTACTTC. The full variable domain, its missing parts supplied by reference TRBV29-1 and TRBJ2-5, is SAVISQKPSRDICQRGTSLTIQCQVDSQVTMMFWYRQQPGQSLTLIATANQGSEATYESGFVIDKFPISRPNLTFSTLTVSNMSPEDSSIYLCSVDDRAGKTQYFGPGTRLLVL.

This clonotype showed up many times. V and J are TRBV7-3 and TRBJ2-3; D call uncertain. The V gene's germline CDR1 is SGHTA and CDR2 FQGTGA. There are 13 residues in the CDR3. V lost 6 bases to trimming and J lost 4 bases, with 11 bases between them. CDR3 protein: CASSQSSADTQYF. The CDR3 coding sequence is TGTGCCAGCAGTCAAAGCTCGGCAGATACGCAGTATTTT.

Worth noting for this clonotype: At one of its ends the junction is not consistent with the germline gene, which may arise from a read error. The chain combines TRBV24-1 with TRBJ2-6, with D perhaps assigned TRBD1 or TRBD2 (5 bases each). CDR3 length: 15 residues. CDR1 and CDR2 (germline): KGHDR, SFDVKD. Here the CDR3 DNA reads TGTGCCACCAGTGATACGGGGTCTGGGGCCAACGCCCTGACTTTC. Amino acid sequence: CATSDTGSGANALTF.

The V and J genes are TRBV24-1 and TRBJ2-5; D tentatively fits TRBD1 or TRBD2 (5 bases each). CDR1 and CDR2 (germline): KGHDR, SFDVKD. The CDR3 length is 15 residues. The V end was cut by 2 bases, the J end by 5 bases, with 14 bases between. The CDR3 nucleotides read TGTGCCACCAGTGATTGGGGCCGAGGGTCGGAGACCCAGTACTTC. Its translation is CATSDWGRGSETQYF.

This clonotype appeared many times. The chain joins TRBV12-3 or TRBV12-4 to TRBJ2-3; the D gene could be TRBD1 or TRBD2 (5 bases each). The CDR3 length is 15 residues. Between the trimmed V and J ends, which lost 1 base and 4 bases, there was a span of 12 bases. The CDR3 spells CASSLGGRRADTQYF. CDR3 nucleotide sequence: TGTGCCAGCAGTTTAGGGGGGAGAAGAGCAGATACGCAGTATTTT.

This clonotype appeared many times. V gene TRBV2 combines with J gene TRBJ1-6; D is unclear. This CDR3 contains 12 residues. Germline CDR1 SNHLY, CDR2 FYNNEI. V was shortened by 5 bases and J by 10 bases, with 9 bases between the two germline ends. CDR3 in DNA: TGTGCCAGCAGTAAGGATGGATCACCCCTCCACTTT. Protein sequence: CASSKDGSPLHF.

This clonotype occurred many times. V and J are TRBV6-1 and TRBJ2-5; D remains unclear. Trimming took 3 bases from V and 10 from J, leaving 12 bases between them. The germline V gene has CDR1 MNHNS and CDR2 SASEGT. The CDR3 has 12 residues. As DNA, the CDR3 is TGTGCCAGCAGTGACAGGTGGCAATACCAGTACTTC. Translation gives CASSDRWQYQYF.